This T cell receptor (beta chain) was profiled in a study of early T cells in non-severe SARS-CoV-2 infection. Study at large: Sequenced material consisted of bulk RNA (from unsorted whole blood), and chains were unpaired. Broader study findings: Reliance on VDJdb matching favored anti-spike CD8 responses; private and CD4 specificities were missed.

Trimming shortened V by 8 bases and J by 3 bases, and 8 bases separated the two germline ends. The CDR3 spans 11 residues. Germline V gives CDR1 MDHEN, CDR2 SYDVKM. The table lists this clonotype with a few counts. Its antigen is not identified. Individual cDNA molecules received unique molecular identifiers during library preparation. TCRdb reprocessed the 5' RACE reads via MiXCR and lists one record per CDR3 protein. The sample consists of more than 85,000 distinct CDR3 sequences, around 17% of them appearing once. J is TRBJ2-7 and V is TRBV28; possible D gene TRBD2, 6 bases. What was sequenced was whole blood. This clonotype originated in an adult who was a healthcare worker with PCR-confirmed SARS-CoV-2 infection or an uninfected control (not recorded which). This CDR3 reads CASQTSYEQYF. The CDR3 DNA reads as TGTGCCAGCCAGACTAGCTACGAGCAGTACTTC.